This T cell receptor (beta chain) stems from a study of T cell changes during pregnancy in multiple sclerosis. Profiling relied on immunoSEQ multiplex PCR, and the TCRdb table lists in-frame clones only, not all of them. The table has more than 95,000 clones, roughly nine tenths seen once. CDR1 and CDR2 (germline): DFQATT, SNEGSKA (reference sequence). The CDR3 has 11 residues. The V gene lost 6 bases and the J gene lost 7 bases, with 12 bases spanning the gap. The genes are TRBV20-1 and TRBJ1-2, with TRBD1 as a possible D gene (5 bases). Sequenced material: peripheral blood, taken after pregnancy. The sequence was obtained from a female donor with multiple sclerosis, enrolled in a pregnancy study. CDR3 sequence reads: CSAAGLGGYTF. The CDR3 DNA reads TGCAGTGCCGCAGGGCTAGGTGGCTACACCTTC.